Below, 25 T cell receptor beta chains from the same sample are listed, as sequenced in a study of cytomegalovirus exposure and HLA in healthy donors. Repertoires were generated with immunoSEQ multiplex PCR, while TCRdb's copy carries only in-frame clones and drops some. Of roughly 330,000 clones in the sample, around 90% are singletons; the top ten hold 1.2%. Input material: PBMCs. Receptors were obtained from a young woman in good health and CMV-seropositive.

CDR3 in amino acids: CASSYRLAGVADTQYF. The CDR3 region has the DNA TGTGCCAGCAGCTATCGACTAGCGGGAGTTGCAGATACGCAGTATTTT. This chain connects TRBV13 to TRBJ2-3; 12 nucleotides line up with TRBD2. V was pared by 4 bases and J by 4 bases, with 6 bases of the junction left unmatched. From germline, CDR1 is PRHDT and CDR2 FYEKMQ (reference sequence). This CDR3 region has 16 residues. Supplemented by reference TRBV13 and TRBJ2-3, the full variable domain reads AAGVIQSPRHLIKEKRETATLKCYPIPRHDTVYWYQQGPGQDPQFLISFYEKMQSDKGSIPDRFSAQQFSDYHSELNMSSLELGDSALYFCASSYRLAGVADTQYFGPGTRLTVL.

With respect to this clone: A read error is possible here, since a much larger clone lies one base away. J is TRBJ2-5 and V is TRBV6-1; unclear D gene. The CDR3 consists of 10 residues. Trimming left V 4 bases short and J 5 bases short, with 2 bases between. CDR1 MNHNS and CDR2 SASEGT come from the germline V gene. CDR3 amino acids: CASSGETQYF. As DNA, the CDR3 is TGTGCCAGCAGTGGGGAGACCCAGTACTTC.

CDR3 DNA: TGCGCCAGCAGCCAATGGGGTGGGGAGGGAGAGACCCAGTACTTC. Translating gives CASSQWGGEGETQYF. The J gene is TRBJ2-5, the V gene TRBV4-3; TRBD2 aligns across 7 bases. Trimming removed 2 bases from V and 4 bases from J; junction bases left unmatched: 7. The germline V gene has CDR1 LGHNA and CDR2 YSLEER. The CDR3 loop spans 15 amino acids.

This clone was observed a few times. V is TRBV29-1 and J is TRBJ1-2; D is unresolved. Germline assignment: CDR1 SQVTM and CDR2 ANQGSEA. The length of the CDR3 is 12 residues. Trimming left V 3 bases short and J 4 bases short, with 9 bases between. The CDR3 region has the DNA TGCAGCGTTGATTCGGGCGGCTATGGCTACACCTTC. Residues: CSVDSGGYGYTF.

The J gene is TRBJ2-2, the V gene TRBV15, with 8 bases matching TRBD1. CDR3 length: 18 residues. V trimming: 0 bases; J trimming: 1 base; junction bases outside the gene matches: 7. Germline V gene sequence: CDR1 LNHNV, CDR2 YYDKDF (reference sequence). The chain's CDR3 is CATSRDAPGTGNTGELFF. CDR3 DNA: TGTGCCACCAGCAGAGACGCCCCCGGGACAGGGAACACCGGGGAGCTGTTTTTT. Looking up the rest from reference TRBV15 and TRBJ2-2 gives the full variable domain: DAMVIQNPRYQVTQFGKPVTLSCSQTLNHNVMYWYQQKSSQAPKLLFHYYDKDFNNEADTPDNFQSRRPNTSFCFLDIRSPGLGDTAMYLCATSRDAPGTGNTGELFFGEGSRLTVL.

This rearrangement joins TRBV11-3 to TRBJ2-2; 10 bases agree with TRBD1. This CDR3 has 18 residues. V was clipped by 1 base and J by 2 bases; unmatched bases: 7. Germline V gene data show CDR1 as SGHNT and CDR2 as YENEEA. Here the CDR3 DNA reads TGTGCCAGCAGCTTAGCGACAGGGGGCGAGATCAACACCGGGGAGCTGTTTTTT. It is translated as CASSLATGGEINTGELFF.

There are a few counts of this clone. V and J are TRBV28 and TRBJ2-2, with TRBD2 matching over 11 bases. This CDR3 comprises 16 residues. J was trimmed by 3 bases and V by 7 bases; bases with no gene match: 7. The germline V gene encodes CDR1 MDHEN and CDR2 SYDVKM. The CDR3 spells CASTALAGVYTGELFF. CDR3 nucleotides: TGTGCCAGCACCGCACTAGCGGGAGTGTACACCGGGGAGCTGTTTTTT.

The rearrangement joins TRBV5-6 to TRBJ1-6; 8 bases map to TRBD1. Per the germline V gene, CDR1 is SGHDT and CDR2 is YYEEEE. J gave up 5 bases and V 4 bases, and 8 bases lay outside the gene matches. The CDR3 has 16 residues. Here the CDR3 reads CASSLNRGIDNSPLHF. The CDR3 DNA is TGTGCCAGCAGCCTAAACAGGGGGATAGATAATTCACCCCTCCACTTT.

The chain couples TRBV30 to TRBJ2-3; TRBD2 might be the D (6 bases). Germline CDR1 is GTSNPN and CDR2 is SVGIG (reference sequence). V lost 2 bases, J lost 0 bases, and 12 bases lay in between. CDR3 length: 15 amino acids. Written as DNA, the CDR3 is TGTGCCTGGAGTTCCGGGACTCCTAGCACAGATACGCAGTATTTT. Encoded protein: CAWSSGTPSTDTQYF.

This clone was seen once. The chain employs TRBV6-1 and TRBJ2-7; D remains ambiguous. The CDR3 has 12 amino acids. In germline, CDR1 is MNHNS, CDR2 SASEGT. V lost 5 bases and J 3 bases, leaving 8 bases between the germline ends. The DNA for the CDR3 is TGTGCCAGCAGTTGGGCCAGCTACGAGCAGTACTTC. Translation gives CASSWASYEQYF.

CDR3 residues: CASSLGRNTDTQYF. The CDR3 DNA sequence: TGTGCCAGCAGCTTGGGGCGGAACACAGATACGCAGTATTTT. The J gene is TRBJ2-3, the V gene TRBV5-4; D is unclear. V gave up 0 bases and J gave up 2 bases, with 7 bases separating them. CDR1 is SGHNT and CDR2 is YYREEE in the germline V gene (reference sequence). CDR3 length: 14 amino acids.

The rearrangement joins TRBV7-6 to TRBJ2-7, with 14 bases that match TRBD2. The CDR3 sequence is 19 residues long. J gave up 3 bases and V 1 base, and 11 bases lay outside the gene matches. Per germline, CDR1 SGHVS and CDR2 FNYEAQ. CDR3 loop: CASSLGFGTSGGSHYEQYF. The CDR3 region has the DNA TGTGCCAGCAGCTTAGGCTTCGGGACTAGCGGGGGCTCTCACTACGAGCAGTACTTC.

The chain uses TRBV18 and TRBJ2-3; D is ambiguous. V was trimmed by 3 bases and J by 0 bases, leaving 10 bases between them. Germline V gives CDR1 KGHSH, CDR2 LQKENI. The length of the CDR3 is 15 residues. For the CDR3, the DNA is TGTGCCAGCTCACCGTCCTACACTAGCACAGATACGCAGTATTTT. Encoded protein: CASSPSYTSTDTQYF.

This chain links TRBV5-4 with TRBJ2-1; D is perhaps TRBD1 (6 bases). The length of the CDR3 is 13 residues. Germline V gene sequence: CDR1 SGHNT, CDR2 YYREEE (reference sequence). The CDR3, as DNA: TGTGTAACCTTCCCGTTTACAGGGAATGAGCAGTTCTTC. Translation gives CVTFPFTGNEQFF.

The chain uses TRBV5-6 and TRBJ1-1; a possible D gene is TRBD1 (5 bases). CDR1 is SGHDT and CDR2 is YYEEEE in the germline V gene. V shed 4 bases and J shed 4 bases, with 14 bases lying between them. This CDR3 comprises 14 residues. This chain's CDR3 is CASSPNLQVTEAFF. The CDR3 DNA sequence: TGTGCCAGCAGCCCTAATCTACAGGTCACTGAAGCTTTCTTT.

This clone occurred a few times. V and J are TRBV7-6 and TRBJ2-5; 11 nucleotides line up with TRBD1. Germline V lookup: CDR1 SGHVS, CDR2 FNYEAQ. The CDR3 spans 16 residues. J gave up 5 bases and V 5 bases, and 10 bases lay outside the gene matches. CDR3 in amino acids: CASSLGTGGKGETQYF. The CDR3 nucleotides are TGTGCCAGCAGCCTAGGGACAGGGGGTAAAGGGGAGACCCAGTACTTC.

The chain employs TRBV4-2 and TRBJ1-4; no clear D. Deletions cut 5 bases from V and 3 bases from J, with 22 bases between. This CDR3 is 18 amino acids long. Germline CDR1 and CDR2: LGHNA and YNFKEQ. CDR3 DNA: TGTGCCAGCAGCGCGAACCCCCAGGTAGACTTAGCTAATGAAAAACTGTTTTTT. Protein sequence: CASSANPQVDLANEKLFF.

The sample holds one count of this clone. This chain uses TRBV9 with TRBJ1-4, with TRBD1 identical over 8 bases. The CDR3 totals 15 residues. The V gene's germline CDR1 is SGDLS and CDR2 YYNGEE. V lost 4 bases to trimming and J lost 7 bases; unmatched junction nucleotides: 9. CDR3 nucleotide sequence: TGTGCCAGCAGCCCCGACCAGGGGGCAGTTGAAAAACTGTTTTTT. Its translation is CASSPDQGAVEKLFF.

The gene calls are TRBV9 and TRBJ1-6; possible D gene TRBD1, 6 bases. Trimming stripped 3 bases from V and 10 bases from J, with 17 bases between. This CDR3 is 15 amino acids long. Looked up from germline, CDR1 is SGDLS and CDR2 is YYNGEE. DNA of the CDR3: TGTGCCAGCAGCGCCCCACAGGGAAAATGGTCACCCCTCCACTTT. It codes for CASSAPQGKWSPLHF.

This sequence joins TRBV6-1 and TRBJ2-7, with D unclear. Germline loops: CDR1 MNHNS, CDR2 SASEGT. V lost 0 bases and J 3 bases, leaving 12 bases between the germline ends. The CDR3 extends over 15 amino acids. In nucleotides, the CDR3 is TGTGCCAGCAGTGAAGCGCTTCCGGTAGGCTACGAGCAGTACTTC. It specifies CASSEALPVGYEQYF.

This clone came up a few times. V and J are TRBV5-1 and TRBJ2-1; 8 bases agree with TRBD2. V gave up 3 bases and J gave up 0 bases; unmatched junction bases: 5. CDR1 SGHRS and CDR2 YFSETQ come from the germline V gene. The CDR3 runs 16 residues. The CDR3 reads CASSSTSGSSYNEQFF. The CDR3 DNA sequence: TGCGCCAGCAGCTCTACTAGCGGCAGCTCCTACAATGAGCAGTTCTTC.

This clone was seen once. The CDR3 spells CASSAGNSNQPQHF. The CDR3 nucleotides are TGTGCCAGCAGTGCGGGGAATAGCAATCAGCCCCAGCATTTT. The rearrangement uses TRBV27 and TRBJ1-5; no firm D call. V lost 5 bases, J lost 0 bases, and 8 bases lay in between. CDR1 and CDR2 (germline): MNHEY, SMNVEV (reference sequence). The CDR3 spans 14 residues.

The chain's CDR3 is CASSLNDRGSGTEAFF. The CDR3 region has the DNA TGTGCCAGCAGTTTAAATGATAGGGGATCGGGCACTGAAGCTTTCTTT. The V gene is TRBV27, the J gene TRBJ1-1, with D possibly matching TRBD1 (5 bases). Germline V gene sequence: CDR1 MNHEY, CDR2 SMNVEV (reference sequence). The CDR3 is made up of 16 amino acids. V lost 2 bases and J 4 bases, leaving 17 bases between the germline ends.

Only one count was recorded for this clone. V is TRBV28 and J is TRBJ1-1; D gene unclear. The germline V gene encodes CDR1 MDHEN and CDR2 SYDVKM. V was cut by 6 bases and J by 0 bases, with 11 bases left in between. This CDR3 has 14 amino acids. The CDR3 DNA follows: TGTGCCAGCAGGCTACGGCTTATGAACACTGAAGCTTTCTTT. It yields the protein CASRLRLMNTEAFF.

This chain connects TRBV5-4 to TRBJ2-7; possibly TRBD1 for D (5 bases). V was cut by 6 bases and J by 5 bases, with 15 bases left in between. The CDR3 consists of 13 residues. The germline CDR1 and CDR2 sequences are SGHNT and YYREEE (reference sequence). CDR3: CASKRGELDEQYF. CDR3 nucleotides: TGTGCCAGCAAAAGGGGTGAACTGGACGAGCAGTACTTC.